This TCR beta chain was sequenced in a study of OX40 agonist ivuxolimab in advanced cancers. About the research overall: Participants, approximately 81% male, averaged about 59 years of age, ranging from roughly 20 to 80.

The table came from immunoSEQ multiplex PCR; TCRdb's copy has only in-frame clones and leaves some out. The table lists around 80,000 clones, about 92% of them singletons. Trimming pared 4 bases from V and 2 bases from J, leaving 12 bases between. From germline, CDR1 is SEHNR and CDR2 FQNEAQ (reference sequence). This CDR3 contains 15 residues. The sequenced sample was CD4+ or CD8+ T cells sorted from blood, obtained in a trial of the OX40 agonist ivuxolimab. The TCR comes from an adult with an advanced solid tumor such as melanoma, head and neck, liver or kidney cancer. The chain links TRBV7-9 to TRBJ1-3; tentatively, D is TRBD1 (5 bases). The CDR3 protein is CASSSARVPGNTIYF. The CDR3 region has the DNA TGTGCCAGCAGCTCTGCCAGGGTACCTGGAAACACCATATATTTT.